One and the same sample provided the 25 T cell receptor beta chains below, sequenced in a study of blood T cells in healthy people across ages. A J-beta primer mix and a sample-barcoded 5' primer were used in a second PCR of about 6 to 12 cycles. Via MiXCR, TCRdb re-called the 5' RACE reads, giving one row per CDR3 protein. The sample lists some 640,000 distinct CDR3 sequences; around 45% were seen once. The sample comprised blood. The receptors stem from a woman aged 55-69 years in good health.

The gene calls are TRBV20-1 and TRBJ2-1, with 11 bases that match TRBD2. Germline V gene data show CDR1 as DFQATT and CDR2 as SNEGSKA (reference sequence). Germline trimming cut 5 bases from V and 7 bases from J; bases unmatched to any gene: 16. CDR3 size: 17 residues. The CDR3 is CSAQSLGASGRMNEQFF. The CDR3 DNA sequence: TGCAGTGCTCAAAGCCTCGGGGCTAGCGGGAGGATGAATGAGCAGTTCTTC.

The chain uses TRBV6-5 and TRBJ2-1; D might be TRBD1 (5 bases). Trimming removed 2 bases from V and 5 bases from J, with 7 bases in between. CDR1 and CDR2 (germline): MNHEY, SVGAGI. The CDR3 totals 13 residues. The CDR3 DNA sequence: TGTGCCAGCAGTTACCAGGGTAACAATGAGCAGTTCTTC. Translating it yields CASSYQGNNEQFF.

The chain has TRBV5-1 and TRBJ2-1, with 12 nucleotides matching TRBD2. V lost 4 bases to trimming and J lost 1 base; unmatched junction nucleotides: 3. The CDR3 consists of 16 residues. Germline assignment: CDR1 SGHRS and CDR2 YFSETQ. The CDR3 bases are TGCGCCAGCAGCCGGACTAGCGGGGCGTCCTACAATGAGCAGTTCTTC. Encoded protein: CASSRTSGASYNEQFF.

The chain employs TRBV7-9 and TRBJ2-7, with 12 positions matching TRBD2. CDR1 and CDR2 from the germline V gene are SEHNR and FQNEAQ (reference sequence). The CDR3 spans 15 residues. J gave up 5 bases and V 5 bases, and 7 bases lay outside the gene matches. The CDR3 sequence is CASSKGTSGSDEQYF. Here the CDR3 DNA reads TGTGCCAGCAGCAAGGGGACTAGCGGGTCCGACGAGCAGTACTTC.

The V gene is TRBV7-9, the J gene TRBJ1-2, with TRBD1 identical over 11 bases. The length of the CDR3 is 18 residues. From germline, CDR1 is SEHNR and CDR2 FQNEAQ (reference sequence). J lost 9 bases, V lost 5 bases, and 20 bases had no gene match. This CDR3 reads CASSPFWSAGQGGLRYTF. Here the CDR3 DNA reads TGTGCCAGCAGCCCCTTTTGGTCTGCGGGACAGGGGGGGCTACGCTACACCTTC.

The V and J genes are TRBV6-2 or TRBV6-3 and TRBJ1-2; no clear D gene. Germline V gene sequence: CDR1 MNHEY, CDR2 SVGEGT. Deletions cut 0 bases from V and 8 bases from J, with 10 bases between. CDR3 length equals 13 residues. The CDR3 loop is CASSYSAVGGYTF. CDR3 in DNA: TGTGCCAGCAGTTACTCGGCAGTCGGCGGCTACACCTTC.

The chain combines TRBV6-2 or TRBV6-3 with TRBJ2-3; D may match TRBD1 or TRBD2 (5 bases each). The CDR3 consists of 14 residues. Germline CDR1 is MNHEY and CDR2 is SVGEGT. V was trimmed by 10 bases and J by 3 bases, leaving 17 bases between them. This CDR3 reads CAISRRGVTDTQYF. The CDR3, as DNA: TGTGCCATCTCCCGCAGAGGGGTTACAGATACGCAGTATTTT.

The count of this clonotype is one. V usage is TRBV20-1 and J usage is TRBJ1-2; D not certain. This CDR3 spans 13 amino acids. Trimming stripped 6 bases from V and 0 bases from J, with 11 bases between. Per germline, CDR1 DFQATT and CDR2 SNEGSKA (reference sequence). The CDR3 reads CSASIGSNYGYTF. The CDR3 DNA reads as TGCAGTGCCTCAATTGGGTCTAACTATGGCTACACCTTC.

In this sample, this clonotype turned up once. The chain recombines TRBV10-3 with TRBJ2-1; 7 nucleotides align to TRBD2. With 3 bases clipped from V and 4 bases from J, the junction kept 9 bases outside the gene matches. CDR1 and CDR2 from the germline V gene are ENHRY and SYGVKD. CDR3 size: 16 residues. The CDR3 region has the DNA TGTGCCATCAGTGATCCGGGACCCGGGGGGTACAATGAGCAGTTCTTC. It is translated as CAISDPGPGGYNEQFF.

The CDR3 nucleotides are TGTGCCAGCAGCTTCCGGACGTCCAGGGGGTGCGAGCAGTACTTC. Protein product: CASSFRTSRGCEQYF. V usage is TRBV3-1 and J usage is TRBJ2-4, with 7 bases matching TRBD1. With the DNA end fitting TRBJ2-7 better, the J assignment may be wrong. The CDR3 covers 15 residues. Germline-derived CDR1 and CDR2 are LGHDT and YNNKEL (reference sequence).

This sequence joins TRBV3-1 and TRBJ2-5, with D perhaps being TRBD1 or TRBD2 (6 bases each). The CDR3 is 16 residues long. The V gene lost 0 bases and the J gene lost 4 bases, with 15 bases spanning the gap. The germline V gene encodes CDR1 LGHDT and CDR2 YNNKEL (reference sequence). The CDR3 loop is CASSQEGGGKGETQYF. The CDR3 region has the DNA TGTGCCAGCAGCCAAGAAGGAGGGGGGAAAGGAGAGACCCAGTACTTC.

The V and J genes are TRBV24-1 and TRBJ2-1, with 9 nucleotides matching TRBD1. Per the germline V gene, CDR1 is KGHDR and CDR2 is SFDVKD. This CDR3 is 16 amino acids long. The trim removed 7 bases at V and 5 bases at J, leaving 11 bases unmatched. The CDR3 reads CATSLSGTGSHNEQFF. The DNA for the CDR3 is TGTGCCACCAGCCTATCCGGGACAGGGTCCCACAATGAGCAGTTCTTC.

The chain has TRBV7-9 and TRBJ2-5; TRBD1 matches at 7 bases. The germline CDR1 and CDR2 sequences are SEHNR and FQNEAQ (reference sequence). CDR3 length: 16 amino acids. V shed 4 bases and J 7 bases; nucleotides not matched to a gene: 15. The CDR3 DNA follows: TGTGCCAGCAGCTCCCCCCGACAGGGTAAAGGAGCGACCCAGTACTTC. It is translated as CASSSPRQGKGATQYF.

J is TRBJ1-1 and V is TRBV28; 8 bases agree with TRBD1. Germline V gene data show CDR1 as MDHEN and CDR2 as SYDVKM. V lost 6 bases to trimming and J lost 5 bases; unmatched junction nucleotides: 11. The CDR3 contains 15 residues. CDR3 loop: CASRGNRGSFTEAFF. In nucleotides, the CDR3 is TGTGCCAGCAGGGGGAACAGGGGGTCGTTTACTGAAGCTTTCTTT.

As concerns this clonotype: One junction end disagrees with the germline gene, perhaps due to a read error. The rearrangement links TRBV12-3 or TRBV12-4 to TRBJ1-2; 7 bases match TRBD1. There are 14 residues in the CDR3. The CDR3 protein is CASSPGQANDGYTF. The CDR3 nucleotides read TGTGCCAGCAGTCCTGGACAGGCTAACGATGGCTACACCTTC.

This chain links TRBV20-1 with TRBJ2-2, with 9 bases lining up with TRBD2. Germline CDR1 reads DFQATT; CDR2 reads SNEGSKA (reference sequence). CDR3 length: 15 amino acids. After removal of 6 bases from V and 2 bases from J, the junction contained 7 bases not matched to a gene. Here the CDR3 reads CSAPRTSVNTGELFF. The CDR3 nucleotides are TGCAGTGCCCCAAGGACTAGCGTAAACACCGGGGAGCTGTTTTTT.

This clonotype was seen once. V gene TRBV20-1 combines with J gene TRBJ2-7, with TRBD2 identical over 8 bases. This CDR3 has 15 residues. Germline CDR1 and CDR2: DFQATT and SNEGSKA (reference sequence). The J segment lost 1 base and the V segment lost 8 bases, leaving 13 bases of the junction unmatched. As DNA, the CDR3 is TGCAGTACGCTGGCCGGGACTAGTGTATCCTACGAGCAGTACTTC. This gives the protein CSTLAGTSVSYEQYF.

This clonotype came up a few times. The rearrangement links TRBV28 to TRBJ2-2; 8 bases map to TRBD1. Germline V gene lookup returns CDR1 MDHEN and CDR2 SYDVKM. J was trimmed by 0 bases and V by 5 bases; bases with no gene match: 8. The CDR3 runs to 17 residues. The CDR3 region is CASSPSETGANTGELFF. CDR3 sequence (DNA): TGTGCCAGCAGTCCCTCTGAGACAGGGGCGAACACCGGGGAGCTGTTTTTT. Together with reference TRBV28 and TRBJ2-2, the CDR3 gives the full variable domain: DVKVTQSSRYLVKRTGEKVFLECVQDMDHENMFWYRQDPGLGLRLIYFSYDVKMKEKGDIPEGYSVSREKKERFSLILESASTNQTSMYLCASSPSETGANTGELFFGEGSRLTVL.

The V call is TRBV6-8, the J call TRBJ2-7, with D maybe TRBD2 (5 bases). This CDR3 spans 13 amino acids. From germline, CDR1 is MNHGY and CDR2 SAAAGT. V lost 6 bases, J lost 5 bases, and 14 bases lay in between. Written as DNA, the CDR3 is TGTGCCAGCAGCAACGGGATACAGCACGAGCAGTACTTC. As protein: CASSNGIQHEQYF.

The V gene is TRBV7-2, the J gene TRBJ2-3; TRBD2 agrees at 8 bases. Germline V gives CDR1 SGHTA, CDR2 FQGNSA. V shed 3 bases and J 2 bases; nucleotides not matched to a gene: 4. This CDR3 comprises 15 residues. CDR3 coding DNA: TGTGCCAGCAGCTTCGGACTAGCCGACACAGATACGCAGTATTTT. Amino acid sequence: CASSFGLADTDTQYF.

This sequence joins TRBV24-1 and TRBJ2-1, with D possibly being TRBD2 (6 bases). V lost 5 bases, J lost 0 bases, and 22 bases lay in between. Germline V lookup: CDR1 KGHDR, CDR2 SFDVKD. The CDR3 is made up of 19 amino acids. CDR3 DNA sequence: TGTGCCACCAGTGGCAACGGGGGAGCGACCCTGAGCTCCTACAATGAGCAGTTCTTC. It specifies CATSGNGGATLSSYNEQFF.

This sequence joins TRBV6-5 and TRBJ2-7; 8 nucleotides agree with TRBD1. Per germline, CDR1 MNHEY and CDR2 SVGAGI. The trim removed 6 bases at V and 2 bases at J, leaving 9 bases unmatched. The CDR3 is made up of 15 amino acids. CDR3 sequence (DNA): TGTGCCAGCAGAAAACAGGGGGTACCTACCTACGAGCAGTACTTC. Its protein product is CASRKQGVPTYEQYF.

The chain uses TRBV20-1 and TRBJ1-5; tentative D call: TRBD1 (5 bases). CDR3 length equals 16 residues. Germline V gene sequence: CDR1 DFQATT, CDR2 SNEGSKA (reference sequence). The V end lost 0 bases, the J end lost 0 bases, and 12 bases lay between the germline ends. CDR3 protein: CSAREDTDYSNQPQHF. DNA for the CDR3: TGCAGTGCTAGAGAGGACACCGATTATAGCAATCAGCCCCAGCATTTT.

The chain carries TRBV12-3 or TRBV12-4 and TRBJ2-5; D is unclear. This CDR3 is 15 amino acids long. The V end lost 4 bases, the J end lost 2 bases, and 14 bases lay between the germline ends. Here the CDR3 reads CASSSRRQLQETQYF. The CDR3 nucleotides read TGTGCCAGCAGTTCTCGTCGGCAGCTACAAGAGACCCAGTACTTC.

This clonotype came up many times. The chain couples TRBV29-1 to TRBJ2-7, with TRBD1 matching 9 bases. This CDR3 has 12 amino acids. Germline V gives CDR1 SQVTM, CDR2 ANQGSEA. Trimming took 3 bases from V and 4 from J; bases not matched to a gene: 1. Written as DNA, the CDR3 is TGCAGCGTTGAGACAGGGGGATACGAGCAGTACTTC. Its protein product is CSVETGGYEQYF.